This T cell receptor beta chain was identified in a study of cytomegalovirus exposure and HLA in healthy donors. Study context: Earlier work reported roughly 120 million unique TCR beta sequences from about 190 million T cells. Study findings and constraints: Accounts indicate the classifier identified cytomegalovirus status with strong specificity and sensitivity. Earlier analysis yielded a pattern in which most TCR beta V segments were productive about 90% or about 30% of the time.

To note about this clone: What it binds is unknown.

The PCR had 60 Vbeta and 13 Jbeta primers. Per the original data handling: It was a later analysis that counted tens of millions of unique TCR beta chains, of which around 11 million were shared. Clones were read by immunoSEQ multiplex PCR, and TCRdb kept only the in-frame ones, dropping some. The V and J calls and clone size come from that table; D and trimming were worked out from the DNA. The sample yields fewer than 200,000 clones, approximately 80% seen once. The receptor comes from a female donor in good health and CMV-seronegative. The sample comprised PBMCs.

CDR3 in amino acids: CSGTSGRGEQFF. As DNA, the CDR3 is TGCAGCGGGACTAGCGGGAGAGGTGAGCAGTTCTTC. The genes are TRBV29-1 and TRBJ2-1; TRBD2 matches at 13 bases. The germline CDR1 and CDR2 sequences are SQVTM and ANQGSEA. V gave up 7 bases and J gave up 9 bases; unmatched junction bases: 3. The CDR3 extends over 12 amino acids.